Listed below are T cell receptor beta chains from one sample, sequenced in a study of TIL therapy for anti-PD-1-resistant metastatic lung cancer. This table comes from immunoSEQ multiplex PCR, and its TCRdb copy is limited to in-frame clones, with some not included. Here the sample spans 55,000 or so clones, roughly four fifths being singletons. Here the sequenced sample was blood, taken at baseline. The receptors stem from a person aged 25 to 80 with non-small cell lung cancer. CDR3s include the opening cysteine and the closing phenylalanine or tryptophan. Each record gives: V gene, CDR3 protein.

v_call: TRBV27; cdr3_aa: CASSHTRTGTGEKLFF
v_call: TRBV5-1; cdr3_aa: CASSLNTGELFF
v_call: TRBV6-2/TRBV6-3; cdr3_aa: CASSFTPRDRLNNEQFF
v_call: TRBV6-6; cdr3_aa: CASSRFQGPESNQPQHF
v_call: TRBV19; cdr3_aa: CASSTYNRESGEAFF
v_call: TRBV11-3; cdr3_aa: CASSFGLEETQYF
v_call: TRBV10-3; cdr3_aa: CAISVGGQHEKLFF
v_call: TRBV4-3; cdr3_aa: CASSTQREGGELFF
v_call: TRBV15; cdr3_aa: CATSKGDRTYQPQHF
v_call: TRBV21-1; cdr3_aa: CASSSPDRECGYTF
v_call: TRBV6-2/TRBV6-3; cdr3_aa: CASSGVGAGEETQYF
v_call: TRBV7-8; cdr3_aa: CATNPDRGEYGYTF
v_call: TRBV5-5; cdr3_aa: CASSLGSGGGQETQYF
v_call: TRBV5-5; cdr3_aa: CASSPRGSFPDTQYF
v_call: TRBV5-4; cdr3_aa: CASSLGGRAGEQFF
v_call: TRBV9; cdr3_aa: CASSVVGNYGYTF
v_call: TRBV7-2; cdr3_aa: CASSFARGPNQQFF
v_call: TRBV7-7; cdr3_aa: CASSLLPPPGGKLFF
v_call: TRBV24-1; cdr3_aa: CATSDPGTSGTDTQYF
v_call: TRBV9; cdr3_aa: CASSVDSGNTIYF
v_call: TRBV27; cdr3_aa: CASGWPLTDTQYF
v_call: TRBV6-6; cdr3_aa: CASIRGKGSYEQYF
v_call: TRBV3-1/TRBV3-2; cdr3_aa: CASSRLLAGGPNTGELFF
v_call: TRBV2; cdr3_aa: CASWDPTGGEKLFF
v_call: TRBV4-2; cdr3_aa: CASSHSLADPSYNEQFF
v_call: TRBV7-2; cdr3_aa: CASSLQGTSYGHEQFF
v_call: TRBV10-3; cdr3_aa: CAIRGDRGSNQPQHF
v_call: TRBV7-6; cdr3_aa: CASRGQGTSGNTIYF
v_call: TRBV30; cdr3_aa: CAWGTSADTQYF
v_call: TRBV7-2; cdr3_aa: CASSSGTSASANEQFF
v_call: TRBV28; cdr3_aa: CASTRIGTVNEKLFF
v_call: TRBV7-9; cdr3_aa: CASSHPDLEAFF
v_call: TRBV28; cdr3_aa: CASRRLAGDNEQFF
v_call: TRBV7-3; cdr3_aa: CASSSSPYNEQFF
v_call: TRBV7-9; cdr3_aa: CASSFWESTEAFF
v_call: TRBV30; cdr3_aa: CAWSVTVGTKSEQYF
v_call: TRBV7-9; cdr3_aa: CASSFVRGGYNEQFF
v_call: TRBV5-1; cdr3_aa: CASSPDGGPYNEQFF
v_call: TRBV10-2; cdr3_aa: CASIERTGLSYEQYF
v_call: TRBV9; cdr3_aa: CASTLRGARETQYF
v_call: TRBV10-3; cdr3_aa: CASRGLAGVNTGELFF
v_call: TRBV19; cdr3_aa: CASSTLFSGRGTGELFF